The present entry profiles one TCR beta chain with its context. The data were taken from a study of blood T cells in healthy people across ages. The CDR3 has 16 amino acids. Germline V CDR1 and CDR2: SGHRS, YFSETQ. Trimming removed 0 bases from V and 1 base from J, with 13 bases in between. Combining a sample-barcoded 5' primer with a J-beta primer mix, a second PCR ran for 7 to 11 cycles. TCRdb ran MiXCR on the 5' RACE reads and lists one entry per CDR3 protein. The table has 650,000 to 700,000 distinct CDR3 sequences, approximately 29% seen once. Sequenced: blood. The receptor was isolated from a woman aged 80 or over in good health. V usage is TRBV5-1 and J usage is TRBJ1-1, with D perhaps matching TRBD1 (5 bases). The CDR3 sequence is CASSLELRGENTEAFF. In DNA form, the CDR3 reads TGCGCCAGCAGCTTGGAACTTAGAGGGGAGAACACTGAAGCTTTCTTT.